This T cell receptor beta chain was sequenced for a study of cytomegalovirus exposure and HLA in healthy donors. TCRdb's copy holds only in-frame clones and misses some; the assay was immunoSEQ multiplex PCR. The sample carries more than 80,000 clones, about 87% recorded once. Germline CDR1 and CDR2: SGDLS and YYNGEE. Unmatched junction bases numbered 17, after V lost 1 base and J lost 4 bases. This CDR3 is 19 amino acids long. The TCR was taken from a woman aged 18-29 years in good health and CMV-seropositive. Sequencing was performed on PBMCs. This sequence joins TRBV9 and TRBJ2-3; 8 bases fit TRBD2. The CDR3 DNA reads as TGTGCCAGCAGCGTACGGGAGGGGACTCTGGGGGGGGTTGCAGATACGCAGTATTTT. Protein product: CASSVREGTLGGVADTQYF.